This T cell receptor (beta chain) is from a study of neurological immune-mediated disorders. The CDR3 length is 15 residues. V was clipped by 3 bases and J by 4 bases; unmatched bases: 9. Germline V lookup: CDR1 DFQATT, CDR2 SNEGSKA (reference sequence). A single record per CDR3 protein comes from TCRdb applying MiXCR to the 5' RACE reads. There are about 40,000 distinct CDR3 sequences in the sample; 11% to 15% occur only once, and 27% lies in the top ten. The chain links TRBV20-1 to TRBJ2-3, with 8 bases aligning to TRBD1. What was sequenced was PBMCs. The source of this sequence is a woman aged 50 to 60 with HTLV-1-associated myelopathy (HAM/TSP). The CDR3 nucleotides are TGCAGTGCTAGCGCAAACAGGGGGGCCTCAGATACGCAGTATTTT. This translates into CSASANRGASDTQYF.